These 25 T cell receptor beta chains were sequenced from one sample in a study of blood T cells in healthy people across ages. Through a sample-barcoded 5' primer and a J-beta primer mix, a second PCR was run for about 7 to 12 cycles. TCRdb processed the 5' RACE reads anew with MiXCR; each CDR3 protein has one entry. The table has roughly 2 million distinct CDR3 sequences, around half seen once; the top ten hold around 2.1%. The material sequenced was blood. These receptor sequences come from a woman in her 40s in good health.

The chain carries TRBV13 and TRBJ2-1; D call uncertain. CDR3 length equals 15 residues. Trimming pared 0 bases from V and 5 bases from J, leaving 11 bases between. CDR1 PRHDT and CDR2 FYEKMQ come from the germline V gene (reference sequence). The CDR3 DNA sequence: TGTGCCAGCAGCTTAGGCCTAATGGACGACAATGAGCAGTTCTTC. Protein: CASSLGLMDDNEQFF.

This clonotype has more than one count but fewer than ten. The rearrangement links TRBV28 to TRBJ2-4; TRBD1 matches at 7 bases. Trimming took 8 bases from V and 6 from J; bases not matched to a gene: 7. CDR3 length: 13 amino acids. Germline values: CDR1 MDHEN, CDR2 SYDVKM. The CDR3 reads CASGYTGVNIQYF. The CDR3 DNA sequence: TGTGCCAGCGGTTACACAGGGGTAAACATTCAGTACTTC.

As to this clonotype: At one of its ends the junction is not consistent with the germline gene, which may arise from a read error. The rearrangement links TRBV20-1 to TRBJ1-1; no firm D call. CDR1 DFQATT and CDR2 SNEGSKA come from the germline V gene (reference sequence). The CDR3 contains 14 residues. The CDR3 here is CSTRTPRGNTEAFF. CDR3 coding DNA: TGCAGTACTAGAACCCCACGGGGAAACACTGAAGCTTTCTTT.

J is TRBJ2-3 and V is TRBV6-5; the D is unclear. There are 16 residues in the CDR3. Per germline, CDR1 MNHEY and CDR2 SVGAGI. The V gene lost 0 bases and the J gene lost 4 bases, with 14 bases spanning the gap. In nucleotides, the CDR3 is TGTGCCAGCAGTTACTCGTACCGGTCAGAGGCAGATACGCAGTATTTT. This gives the protein CASSYSYRSEADTQYF.

V gene TRBV28 combines with J gene TRBJ2-5, with D perhaps TRBD1 or TRBD2 (5 bases each). CDR1 MDHEN and CDR2 SYDVKM come from the germline V gene. The CDR3 is 14 amino acids. The V end lost 7 bases, the J end lost 5 bases, and 17 bases lay between the germline ends. CDR3 in amino acids: CASIAGGRWETQYF. Written as DNA, the CDR3 is TGTGCCAGCATAGCTGGGGGAAGGTGGGAGACCCAGTACTTC.

Remarks on this clonotype: At one of its ends the junction is not consistent with the germline gene, which may arise from a read error. CDR3 sequence: CVSGPGRATETQYF. CDR3 sequence (DNA): TGTGTTAGTGGGCCGGGACGCGCCACAGAGACCCAGTACTTC. The chain uses TRBV12-5 and TRBJ2-5; D may correspond to TRBD1 or TRBD2 (5 bases each). Germline CDR1 LGHNT, CDR2 FRNRAP. The CDR3 is made up of 14 amino acids.

This clonotype was counted between two and nine times. V usage is TRBV6-6 and J usage is TRBJ1-2; TRBD1 matches 9 bases. V trimming: 5 bases; J trimming: 1 base; junction bases outside the gene matches: 5. This CDR3 region has 15 residues. Germline V CDR1 and CDR2: MNHNY, SVGAGI (reference sequence). The CDR3 DNA is TGTGCCAGCAGTCCAACAGGGGGCGTTAACTATGGCTACACCTTC. It is translated as CASSPTGGVNYGYTF.

V gene TRBV7-9 combines with J gene TRBJ2-7; the D gene is possibly TRBD1 (5 bases). V was cut by 4 bases and J by 0 bases, with 7 bases left in between. Germline V gene lookup returns CDR1 SEHNR and CDR2 FQNEAQ (reference sequence). The length of the CDR3 is 13 residues. CDR3 protein: CASSWTTSYEQYF. CDR3 coding DNA: TGTGCCAGCAGCTGGACAACCTCCTACGAGCAGTACTTC.

This clonotype was detected only once. J is TRBJ1-4 and V is TRBV7-2; no clear D. Germline-derived CDR1 and CDR2 are SGHTA and FQGNSA. CDR3 length equals 13 residues. The V end was cut by 1 base, the J end by 10 bases, with 10 bases between. The CDR3 here is CASSLDQERKLFF. The CDR3 DNA reads TGTGCCAGCAGCTTAGATCAGGAGCGAAAACTGTTTTTT.

This clonotype was observed a few times. The chain is built from TRBV20-1 and TRBJ2-7, with D hard to call. Gene TRBJ2-5 matches the end of the DNA better, so the J call may be wrong. CDR1 is DFQATT and CDR2 is SNEGSKA in the germline V gene (reference sequence). The CDR3 has 14 amino acids. CDR3 in amino acids: CSASLSGSVETQYF. The CDR3 DNA reads as TGCAGTGCTAGTCTTTCCGGATCTGTGGAGACCCAGTACTTC.

This clonotype has only a few counts. The junction departs from the called germline gene at one end, perhaps through a read error. The chain recombines TRBV7-2 with TRBJ2-1; TRBD1 matches 7 bases. The CDR3 runs 16 residues. CDR1 SGHTA and CDR2 FQGNSA come from the germline V gene. The CDR3 DNA is TGTGCCGGCAGCTTAAGGCAGGGGGTATCCGCACAGGAGCAGTTCTTC. This codes for CAGSLRQGVSAQEQFF.

The chain combines TRBV12-3 or TRBV12-4 with TRBJ2-6, with 7 bases aligning to TRBD1. The ends lost 6 bases at V and 0 bases at J; junction bases unmatched: 5. This CDR3 has 16 amino acids. The CDR3: CASRGQIGSGANVLTF. CDR3 nucleotide sequence: TGTGCCAGCAGGGGACAGATAGGCTCTGGGGCCAACGTCCTGACTTTC.

This clonotype occurred a few times. The J gene is TRBJ1-2, the V gene TRBV5-1; 9 nucleotides line up with TRBD1. After removal of 2 bases from V and 6 bases from J, the junction contained 5 bases not matched to a gene. The CDR3 spans 14 residues. Germline-derived CDR1 and CDR2 are SGHRS and YFSETQ. In DNA form, the CDR3 reads TGCGCCAGCAGCTTCCAACAGGGGGCGGATGGCTACACCTTC. Amino acid sequence: CASSFQQGADGYTF.

The V call is TRBV6-5, the J call TRBJ2-6; no definite D call. The CDR3 has 15 amino acids. The germline V and J ends were trimmed by 2 bases and 4 bases, with 9 bases remaining between them. Germline CDR1 is MNHEY and CDR2 is SVGAGI. For the CDR3, the DNA is TGTGCCAGCAGTTACCAGCAGTTAGGGGCCAACGTCCTGACTTTC. Residues: CASSYQQLGANVLTF.

This chain's CDR3 is CASIPLSGGGWHEQYF. The CDR3 coding sequence is TGTGCCAGCATCCCTTTGTCGGGAGGGGGCTGGCACGAGCAGTACTTC. The chain carries TRBV27 and TRBJ2-5; D may be TRBD2 (8 bases). With the DNA end fitting TRBJ2-7 better, the J assignment may be wrong. Germline CDR1 reads MNHEY; CDR2 reads SMNVEV (reference sequence). CDR3 length: 16 residues.

The chain couples TRBV12-3 or TRBV12-4 to TRBJ2-5; D is ambiguous. Between the trimmed V and J ends, which lost 3 bases and 0 bases, there was a span of 5 bases. The CDR3 is 13 residues long. CDR3 nucleotides: TGTGCCAGCAGTTTTTGGAACCAAGAGACCCAGTACTTC. Translated: CASSFWNQETQYF.

This clonotype was counted a few times. The junction shows a germline mismatch at one end, possibly a read error. The chain employs TRBV5-1 and TRBJ1-2; 8 bases line up with TRBD1. The germline CDR1 and CDR2 sequences are SGHRS and YFSETQ. This CDR3 region has 16 residues. The CDR3 region is CASSLAVAGQVYGHTF. As DNA, the CDR3 is TGCGCCAGCAGCTTGGCCGTGGCGGGACAGGTGTATGGCCACACCTTC.

The chain recombines TRBV4-3 with TRBJ2-5; no firm D call. V lost 0 bases, J lost 2 bases, and 10 bases lay in between. The germline V gene encodes CDR1 LGHNA and CDR2 YSLEER. CDR3 length: 15 residues. CDR3 in DNA: TGCGCCAGCAGCCAAGACGGGTTGGGGCAAGAGACCCAGTACTTC. This sequence encodes CASSQDGLGQETQYF.

This chain links TRBV6-5 with TRBJ2-6, with TRBD1 identical over 7 bases. Unmatched junction bases numbered 10, after V lost 2 bases and J lost 0 bases. The CDR3 is made up of 19 amino acids. Germline V lookup: CDR1 MNHEY, CDR2 SVGAGI. In nucleotides, the CDR3 is TGTGCCAGCAGTTACCGTTTTACCGGGACAGTCTCTGGGGCCAACGTCCTGACTTTC. Translated: CASSYRFTGTVSGANVLTF.

This clonotype was seen more than once but under ten times. Germline is not matched at one junction end, which may reflect a read error. J is TRBJ2-4 and V is TRBV5-7; 8 nucleotides match TRBD2. TRBV5-7 is recorded as an ORF, its role being uncertain. CDR3 size: 17 residues. As DNA, the CDR3 is TGTGCCAGTAGCTTCGTTCCGGGGGGGCCAGCCAAAAACATTCAGTACTTC. It is translated as CASSFVPGGPAKNIQYF.

This clonotype came up a few times. J is TRBJ1-2 and V is TRBV10-3; no clear D gene. The CDR3 totals 13 residues. The V and J ends lost 7 bases and 7 bases respectively, with 16 bases between them. The germline V gene has CDR1 ENHRY and CDR2 SYGVKD. For the CDR3, the DNA is TGTGCCATCAACCCTTTGGGGTACGGTGGCTACACCTTC. Amino acid sequence: CAINPLGYGGYTF.

The V gene is TRBV29-1, the J gene TRBJ2-7, with unresolved D. The CDR3 has 12 amino acids. V lost 4 bases and J 3 bases, leaving 10 bases between the germline ends. The germline V gene encodes CDR1 SQVTM and CDR2 ANQGSEA. CDR3 bases: TGCAGCGTTGTGGCAGGAGACTACGAGCAGTACTTC. Its translation: CSVVAGDYEQYF.

This clonotype was detected ten times or more. A junction end diverges from the germline sequence, so it may reflect a read error. The chain uses TRBV5-1 and TRBJ2-3; TRBD2 aligns across 7 bases. The CDR3 has 12 amino acids. CDR1 is SGHRS and CDR2 is YFSETQ in the germline V gene. CDR3 sequence: CASREGTDTQYF. The CDR3 DNA is TGTGCCAGCAGGGAGGGGACGGATACGCAGTATTTT. Variable domain in full (rest from reference TRBV5-1 and TRBJ2-3): KAGVTQTPRYLIKTRGQQVTLSCSPISGHRSVSWYQQTPGQGLQFLFEYFSETQRNKGNFPGRFSGRQFSNSRSEMNVSTLELGDSALYLCASREGTDTQYFGPGTRLTVL.

The J gene is TRBJ2-3, the V gene TRBV5-1; D is possibly TRBD1 (6 bases). Germline V gene sequence: CDR1 SGHRS, CDR2 YFSETQ. The CDR3 is 15 residues long. Trimming stripped 4 bases from V and 2 bases from J, with 14 bases between. In nucleotides, the CDR3 is TGCGCCAGCAGCAATTTCAGGGGTCCCACAGATACGCAGTATTTT. Translated, it gives CASSNFRGPTDTQYF.

The gene calls are TRBV6-5 and TRBJ2-3; TRBD2 agrees at 8 bases. The CDR3 runs to 14 residues. V lost 6 bases, J lost 4 bases, and 6 bases stayed unmatched. From germline, CDR1 is MNHEY and CDR2 SVGAGI. The CDR3 protein is CASRPGGASDTQYF. The DNA of the CDR3 is TGTGCCAGCAGACCCGGGGGGGCATCAGATACGCAGTATTTT.